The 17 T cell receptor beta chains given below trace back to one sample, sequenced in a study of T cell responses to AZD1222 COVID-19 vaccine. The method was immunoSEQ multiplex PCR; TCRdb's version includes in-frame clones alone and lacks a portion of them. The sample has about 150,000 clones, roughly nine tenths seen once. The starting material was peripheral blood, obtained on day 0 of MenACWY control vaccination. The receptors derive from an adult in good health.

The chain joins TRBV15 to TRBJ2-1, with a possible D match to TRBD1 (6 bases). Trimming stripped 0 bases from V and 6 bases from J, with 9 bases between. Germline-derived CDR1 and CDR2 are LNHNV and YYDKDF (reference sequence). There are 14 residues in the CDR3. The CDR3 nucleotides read TGTGCCACCAGCAGAGATTGGGACACCAATGAGCAGTTCTTC. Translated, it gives CATSRDWDTNEQFF. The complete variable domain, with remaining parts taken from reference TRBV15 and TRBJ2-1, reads DAMVIQNPRYQVTQFGKPVTLSCSQTLNHNVMYWYQQKSSQAPKLLFHYYDKDFNNEADTPDNFQSRRPNTSFCFLDIRSPGLGDTAMYLCATSRDWDTNEQFFGPGTRLTVL.

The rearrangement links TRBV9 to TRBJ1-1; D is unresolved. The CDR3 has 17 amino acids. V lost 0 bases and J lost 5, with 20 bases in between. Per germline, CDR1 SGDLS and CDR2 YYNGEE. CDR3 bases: TGTGCCAGCAGCGTAGGTATAGGACCCAAAGGAGGAACTGAAGCTTTCTTT. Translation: CASSVGIGPKGGTEAFF.

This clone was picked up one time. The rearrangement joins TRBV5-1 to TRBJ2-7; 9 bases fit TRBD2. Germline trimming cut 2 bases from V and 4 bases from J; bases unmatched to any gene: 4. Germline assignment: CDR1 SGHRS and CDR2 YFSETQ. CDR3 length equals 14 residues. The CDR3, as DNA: TGCGCCAGCAGCTTACTAGCGGGCCCGTACGAGCAGTACTTC. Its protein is CASSLLAGPYEQYF.

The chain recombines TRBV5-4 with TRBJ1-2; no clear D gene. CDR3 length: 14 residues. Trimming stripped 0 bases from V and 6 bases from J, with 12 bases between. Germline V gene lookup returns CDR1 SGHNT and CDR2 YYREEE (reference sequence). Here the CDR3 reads CASSLEVSANGYTF. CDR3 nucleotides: TGTGCCAGCAGCTTGGAAGTGTCCGCAAATGGCTACACCTTC.

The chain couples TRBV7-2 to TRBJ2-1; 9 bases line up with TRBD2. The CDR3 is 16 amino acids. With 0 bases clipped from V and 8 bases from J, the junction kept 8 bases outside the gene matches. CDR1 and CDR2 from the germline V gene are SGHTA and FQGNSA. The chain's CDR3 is CASSLASGGGAYEQFF. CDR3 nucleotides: TGTGCCAGCAGCTTAGCCTCGGGCGGGGGGGCTTATGAGCAGTTCTTC. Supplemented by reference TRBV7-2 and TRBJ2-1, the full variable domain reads GAGVSQSPSNKVTEKGKDVELRCDPISGHTALYWYRQSLGQGLEFLIYFQGNSAPDKSGLPSDRFSAERTGGSVSTLTIQRTQQEDSAVYLCASSLASGGGAYEQFFGPGTRLTVL.

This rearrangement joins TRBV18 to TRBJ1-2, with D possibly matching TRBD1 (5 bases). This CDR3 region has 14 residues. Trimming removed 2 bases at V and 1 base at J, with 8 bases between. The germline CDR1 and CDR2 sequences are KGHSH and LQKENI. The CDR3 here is CASSPSQGNYGYTF. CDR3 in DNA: TGTGCCAGCTCACCATCGCAGGGTAACTATGGCTACACCTTC.

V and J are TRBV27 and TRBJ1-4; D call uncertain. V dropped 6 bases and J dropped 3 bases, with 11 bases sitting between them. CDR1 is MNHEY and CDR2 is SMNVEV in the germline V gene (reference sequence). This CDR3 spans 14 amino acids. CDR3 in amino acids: CASSPVGSNEKLFF. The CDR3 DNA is TGTGCCAGCAGCCCAGTTGGGTCTAATGAAAAACTGTTTTTT.

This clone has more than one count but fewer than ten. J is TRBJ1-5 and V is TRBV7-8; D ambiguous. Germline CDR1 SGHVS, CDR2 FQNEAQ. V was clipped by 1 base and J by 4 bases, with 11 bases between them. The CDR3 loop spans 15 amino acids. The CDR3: CASSLGQAGNQPQHF. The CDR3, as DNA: TGTGCCAGCAGCTTAGGGCAGGCTGGGAATCAGCCCCAGCATTTT.

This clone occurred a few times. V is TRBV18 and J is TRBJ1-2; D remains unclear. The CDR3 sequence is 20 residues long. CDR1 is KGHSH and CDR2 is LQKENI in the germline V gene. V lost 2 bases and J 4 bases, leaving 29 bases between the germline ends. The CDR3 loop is CASSPSIHGGSLTTSYGYTF. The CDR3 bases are TGTGCCAGCTCACCATCTATCCATGGCGGTTCACTCACAACGAGCTATGGCTACACCTTC.

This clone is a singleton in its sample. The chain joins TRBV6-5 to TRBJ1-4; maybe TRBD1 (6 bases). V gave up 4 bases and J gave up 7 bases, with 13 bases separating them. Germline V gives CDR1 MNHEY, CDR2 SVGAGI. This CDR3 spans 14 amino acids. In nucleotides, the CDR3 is TGTGCCAGCAGTTTAGGACAGATACCTGAAAAACTGTTTTTT. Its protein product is CASSLGQIPEKLFF.

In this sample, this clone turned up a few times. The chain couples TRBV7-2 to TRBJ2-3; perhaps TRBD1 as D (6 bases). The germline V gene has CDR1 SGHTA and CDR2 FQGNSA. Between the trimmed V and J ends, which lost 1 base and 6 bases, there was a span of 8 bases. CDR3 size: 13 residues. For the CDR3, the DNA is TGTGCCAGCAGCTTAGACAGGGTGGATACGCAGTATTTT. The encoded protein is CASSLDRVDTQYF.

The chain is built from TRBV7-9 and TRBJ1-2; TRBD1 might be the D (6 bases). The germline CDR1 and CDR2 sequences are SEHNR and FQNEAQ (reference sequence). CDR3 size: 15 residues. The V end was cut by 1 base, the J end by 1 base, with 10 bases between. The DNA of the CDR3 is TGTGCCAGCAGCTTAGGAGGGGGACTTAACTATGGCTACACCTTC. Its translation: CASSLGGGLNYGYTF.

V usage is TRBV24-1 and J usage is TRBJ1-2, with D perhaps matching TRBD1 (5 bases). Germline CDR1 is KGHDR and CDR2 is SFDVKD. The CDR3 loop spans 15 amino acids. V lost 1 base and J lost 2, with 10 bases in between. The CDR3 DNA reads TGTGCCACCAGTGATTTTGTCGGGGGGAACTATGGCTACACCTTC. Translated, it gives CATSDFVGGNYGYTF.

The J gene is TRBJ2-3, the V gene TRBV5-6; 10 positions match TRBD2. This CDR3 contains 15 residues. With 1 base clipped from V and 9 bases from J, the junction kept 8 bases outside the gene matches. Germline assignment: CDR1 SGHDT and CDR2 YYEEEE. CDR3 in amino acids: CASSLIQAGGTTQYF. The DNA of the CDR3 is TGTGCCAGCAGCTTGATTCAAGCGGGGGGGACGACGCAGTATTTT.

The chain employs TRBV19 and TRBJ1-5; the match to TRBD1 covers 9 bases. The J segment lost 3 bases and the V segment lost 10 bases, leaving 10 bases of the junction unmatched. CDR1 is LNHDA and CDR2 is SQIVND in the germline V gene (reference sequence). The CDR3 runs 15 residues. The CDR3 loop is CATVLDRGSNQPQHF. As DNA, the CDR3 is TGTGCCACGGTACTGGACAGGGGATCCAATCAGCCCCAGCATTTT.

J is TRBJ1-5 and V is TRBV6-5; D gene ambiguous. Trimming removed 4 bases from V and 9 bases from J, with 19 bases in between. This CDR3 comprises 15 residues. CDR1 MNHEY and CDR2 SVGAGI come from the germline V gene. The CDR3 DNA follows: TGTGCCAGCAGTTCTACACGGGGTCCCGGGTGGCCCCAGCATTTT. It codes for CASSSTRGPGWPQHF.

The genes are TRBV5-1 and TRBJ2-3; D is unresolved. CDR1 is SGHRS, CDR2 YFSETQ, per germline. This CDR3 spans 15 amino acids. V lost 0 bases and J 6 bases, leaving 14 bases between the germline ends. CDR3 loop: CASSLDGGAMDTQYF. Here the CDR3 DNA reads TGCGCCAGCAGCTTGGACGGCGGTGCGATGGATACGCAGTATTTT.